The 20 T cell receptor beta chains below come from one sample, sequenced in a study of molecular identifiers for immune sequencing clone quantification. TCRdb reprocessed the PCR reads with MiXCR, giving one entry per CDR3 protein. Found here are some 65,000 distinct CDR3 sequences, 18% of them singletons; the top ten hold about 1.6%. Sequencing used naive CD8+ T cells from blood, with Jurkat cell RNA spiked in. Sample subset: FACS-sorted CD8+CD4-CCR7+CD45RA+ naive T cells. The receptors originated from a human donor in good health. Some libraries in this study had Jurkat cell RNA spiked in.

As for this clonotype: A much larger clonotype is one base distant, so this may be a read error. The chain uses TRBV7-6 and TRBJ2-3; D call uncertain. This CDR3 is built from 15 residues. Trimming shortened V by 5 bases and J by 5 bases, and 17 bases separated the two germline ends. In germline, CDR1 is SGHVS, CDR2 FNYEAQ. The CDR3 DNA is TGTGCCAGCAGCAATTCGGGCGGTTCGGGAGATACGCAGTATTTT. Protein product: CASSNSGGSGDTQYF.

Many counts were recorded for this clonotype. The chain combines TRBV27 with TRBJ2-6; 7 bases line up with TRBD1. Per germline, CDR1 MNHEY and CDR2 SMNVEV (reference sequence). CDR3 length: 16 residues. Losses at the gene ends were 4 bases for V and 0 bases for J; bases not matched to a gene: 3. This chain's CDR3 is CASSSRDSSGANVLTF. DNA for the CDR3: TGTGCCAGCAGTTCCCGGGACAGCTCTGGGGCCAACGTCCTGACTTTC.

Turning to this clonotype: Since a much larger clone is just one base distant, this may be a read error. This chain links TRBV5-3 with TRBJ2-2; TRBD1 agrees at 9 bases. TRBV5-3 is marked as an open reading frame, function uncertain. The CDR3 extends over 16 amino acids. Trimming at V came to 10 bases and at J to 6 bases, leaving 16 bases not matched to a gene. In DNA form, the CDR3 reads TGTGCCTGCAGCTTGGGGGACAGGGTTTTTTCCGGGGAGCTGTTTTTT. This codes for CACSLGDRVFSGELFF.

This clonotype was counted at least ten times. The chain has TRBV3-1 and TRBJ2-3; TRBD2 matches at 10 bases. The CDR3 loop spans 18 amino acids. Germline CDR1 and CDR2: LGHDT and YNNKEL (reference sequence). V trimming: 0 bases; J trimming: 5 bases; junction bases outside the gene matches: 11. The CDR3 sequence is CASSQDLSLAGAGDTQYF. Written as DNA, the CDR3 is TGTGCCAGCAGCCAAGATCTTTCGCTAGCGGGAGCAGGAGATACGCAGTATTTT.

This clonotype was seen a handful of times. This chain connects TRBV27 to TRBJ2-7; 7 bases match TRBD1. Unmatched junction bases numbered 4, after V lost 6 bases and J lost 2 bases. The CDR3 consists of 13 residues. The V gene's germline CDR1 is MNHEY and CDR2 SMNVEV (reference sequence). The DNA for the CDR3 is TGTGCCAGCAGCTCACAGGGGACCTACGAGCAGTACTTC. This codes for CASSSQGTYEQYF.

In this sample, this clonotype turned up a few times. The chain uses TRBV2 and TRBJ2-1; 8 nucleotides agree with TRBD2. The V gene end was trimmed by 6 bases and the J gene end by 6 bases; junction bases not matched to a gene: 10. The germline CDR1 and CDR2 sequences are SNHLY and FYNNEI. This CDR3 comprises 15 residues. CDR3 protein: CASRDSPGGVNEQFF. As DNA, the CDR3 is TGTGCCAGCAGGGATTCTCCGGGGGGGGTCAATGAGCAGTTCTTC. Full variable domain (remainder filled in from reference TRBV2 and TRBJ2-1): EPEVTQTPSHQVTQMGQEVILRCVPISNHLYFYWYRQILGQKVEFLVSFYNNEISEKSEIFDDQFSVERPDGSNFTLKIRSTKLEDSAMYFCASRDSPGGVNEQFFGPGTRLTVL.

Points on this clonotype: A read error is possible here, since a much larger clone lies one base away. The chain employs TRBV29-1 and TRBJ1-2; 7 positions match TRBD1. Germline values: CDR1 SQVTM, CDR2 ANQGSEA. The CDR3 spans 15 residues. The CDR3 protein is CGVGTEHETNYGYTF. The DNA for the CDR3 is TGCGGCGTTGGGACAGAACATGAAACTAACTATGGCTACACCTTC.

This clonotype appeared many times. The chain links TRBV3-1 to TRBJ2-3; unclear D gene. The V end lost 2 bases, the J end lost 2 bases, and 20 bases lay between the germline ends. The CDR3 loop spans 18 amino acids. Per germline, CDR1 LGHDT and CDR2 YNNKEL (reference sequence). CDR3 amino acids: CASSQFPSPFADTDTQYF. DNA for the CDR3: TGTGCCAGCAGCCAATTTCCCAGCCCTTTCGCGGACACAGATACGCAGTATTTT.

For this clonotype: A much larger clone lies one base from this, so it may be a read error. The rearrangement uses TRBV4-1 and TRBJ1-4; the D is unclear. This CDR3 contains 13 residues. CDR1 is MGHRA, CDR2 YSYEKL, per germline. V was trimmed by 1 base and J by 6 bases, leaving 6 bases between them. The DNA of the CDR3 is TGCGCCAGCAGCCAAGGGGCGGATGAAAAACTGTTTTTT. This codes for CASSQGADEKLFF.

This clonotype was seen repeatedly, ten times or more. The V gene is TRBV5-4, the J gene TRBJ1-1; no reliable D call. The V gene's germline CDR1 is SGHNT and CDR2 YYREEE (reference sequence). V shed 4 bases and J shed 0 bases, with 7 bases lying between them. This CDR3 is built from 13 residues. CDR3 protein: CASSLRMNTEAFF. The CDR3 DNA reads as TGTGCCAGCAGCCTTCGTATGAACACTGAAGCTTTCTTT.

The sample holds many counts of this clonotype. V and J are TRBV12-3 or TRBV12-4 and TRBJ2-5; D is possibly TRBD2 (5 bases). The CDR3 extends over 15 amino acids. The germline V and J ends were trimmed by 3 bases and 4 bases, with 15 bases remaining between them. The CDR3 loop reads CASSFGGPDGETQYF. In nucleotides, the CDR3 is TGTGCCAGCAGTTTCGGCGGGCCCGATGGAGAGACCCAGTACTTC.

The genes are TRBV7-9 and TRBJ2-7, with D perhaps matching TRBD2 (6 bases). Trimming took 4 bases from V and 3 from J, leaving 22 bases between them. In germline, CDR1 is SEHNR, CDR2 FQNEAQ (reference sequence). CDR3 length: 17 amino acids. The CDR3 DNA is TGTGCCAGCAGCTCCCCCCTGGCAGAGGGACTTTTCTACGAGCAGTACTTC. Translation gives CASSSPLAEGLFYEQYF.

CDR3 bases: TGTGCCAGCAGTTTAGAAGGCCTAGCGGGGCTTTACGAGCAGTACTTC. This sequence encodes CASSLEGLAGLYEQYF. This chain uses TRBV12-3 or TRBV12-4 with TRBJ2-7; 9 nucleotides line up with TRBD2. The CDR3 consists of 16 residues. The V gene end was trimmed by 1 base and the J gene end by 4 bases; junction bases not matched to a gene: 8.

This clonotype came up a few times. This chain connects TRBV2 to TRBJ2-1; the D is unclear. The CDR3 consists of 12 residues. The germline V gene has CDR1 SNHLY and CDR2 FYNNEI. The ends were cut back, 7 bases at V and 3 bases at J, with 7 bases in the middle. CDR3 loop: CASKSFYNEQFF. In nucleotides, the CDR3 is TGTGCCAGCAAATCATTCTACAATGAGCAGTTCTTC. Looking up the rest from reference TRBV2 and TRBJ2-1 gives the full variable domain: EPEVTQTPSHQVTQMGQEVILRCVPISNHLYFYWYRQILGQKVEFLVSFYNNEISEKSEIFDDQFSVERPDGSNFTLKIRSTKLEDSAMYFCASKSFYNEQFFGPGTRLTVL.

This clonotype was observed at least ten times. The genes are TRBV6-2 or TRBV6-3 and TRBJ2-7, with D perhaps assigned TRBD1 or TRBD2 (5 bases each). Germline values: CDR1 MNHEY, CDR2 SVGEGT. V lost 0 bases to trimming and J lost 4 bases, with 10 bases between them. The CDR3 is made up of 14 amino acids. The DNA of the CDR3 is TGTGCCAGCAGTTACTCCGGGGCCCCTTACGAGCAGTACTTC. It codes for CASSYSGAPYEQYF.

This clonotype was seen repeatedly, ten times or more. The V gene is TRBV5-5, the J gene TRBJ1-4; D is perhaps TRBD1 (6 bases). The CDR3 runs to 15 residues. Trimming shortened V by 4 bases and J by 7 bases, and 17 bases separated the two germline ends. The germline gives CDR1 SGHKS, CDR2 YYEKEE (reference sequence). CDR3: CASSSPGAEAEKLFF. In DNA, the CDR3 is TGTGCCAGCAGCAGTCCAGGGGCTGAGGCTGAAAAACTGTTTTTT.

This clonotype was recorded many times. The chain employs TRBV6-2 or TRBV6-3 and TRBJ2-2, with TRBD1 matching over 9 bases. The CDR3 is 17 amino acids. Germline-derived CDR1 and CDR2 are MNHEY and SVGEGT. V trimming: 2 bases; J trimming: 5 bases; junction bases outside the gene matches: 9. The CDR3 bases are TGTGCCAGCAGTTACCCCAAAACAGGGGGCAGTACCGGGGAGCTGTTTTTT. Protein sequence: CASSYPKTGGSTGELFF.

This clonotype occurred many times. The CDR3 bases are TGTGCCAGCGTGCCTGGACTAGCTGACACCGGGGAGCTGTTTTTT. As protein: CASVPGLADTGELFF. The chain uses TRBV12-3 or TRBV12-4 and TRBJ2-2, with 8 bases matching TRBD2. CDR3 length: 15 residues. J was trimmed by 3 bases and V by 8 bases; bases with no gene match: 8.

This clonotype was found many times. J is TRBJ2-1 and V is TRBV28, with TRBD1 identical over 7 bases. CDR3 length: 14 amino acids. CDR1 is MDHEN and CDR2 is SYDVKM in the germline V gene. With 4 bases clipped from V and 7 bases from J, the junction kept 7 bases outside the gene matches. The CDR3 DNA is TGTGCCAGCAGTTCCCTGACAGGGATAAATGAGCAGTTCTTC. It codes for CASSSLTGINEQFF.

The chain couples TRBV27 to TRBJ1-4; D possibly corresponds to TRBD1 (5 bases). Between the trimmed V and J ends, which lost 5 bases and 10 bases, there was a span of 17 bases. Germline values: CDR1 MNHEY, CDR2 SMNVEV (reference sequence). The CDR3 runs 14 residues. The CDR3 region has the DNA TGTGCCAGCAGTCCAAGCCAGTTCCAGGGAAAACTGTTTTTT. Translation gives CASSPSQFQGKLFF.